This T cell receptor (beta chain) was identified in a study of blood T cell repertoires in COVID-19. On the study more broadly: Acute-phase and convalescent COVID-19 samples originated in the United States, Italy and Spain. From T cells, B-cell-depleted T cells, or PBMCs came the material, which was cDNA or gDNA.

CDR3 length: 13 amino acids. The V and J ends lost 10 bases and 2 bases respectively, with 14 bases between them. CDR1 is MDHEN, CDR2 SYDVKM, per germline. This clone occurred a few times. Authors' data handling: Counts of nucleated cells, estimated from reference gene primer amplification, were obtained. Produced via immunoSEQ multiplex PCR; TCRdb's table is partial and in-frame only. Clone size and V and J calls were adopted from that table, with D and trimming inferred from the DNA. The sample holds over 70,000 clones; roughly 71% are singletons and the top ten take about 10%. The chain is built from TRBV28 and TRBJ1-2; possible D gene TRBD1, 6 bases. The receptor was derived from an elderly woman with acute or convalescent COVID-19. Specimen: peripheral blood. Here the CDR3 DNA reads TGTGCCACACGCTGGGGGCGCAACTATGGCTACACCTTC. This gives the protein CATRWGRNYGYTF.